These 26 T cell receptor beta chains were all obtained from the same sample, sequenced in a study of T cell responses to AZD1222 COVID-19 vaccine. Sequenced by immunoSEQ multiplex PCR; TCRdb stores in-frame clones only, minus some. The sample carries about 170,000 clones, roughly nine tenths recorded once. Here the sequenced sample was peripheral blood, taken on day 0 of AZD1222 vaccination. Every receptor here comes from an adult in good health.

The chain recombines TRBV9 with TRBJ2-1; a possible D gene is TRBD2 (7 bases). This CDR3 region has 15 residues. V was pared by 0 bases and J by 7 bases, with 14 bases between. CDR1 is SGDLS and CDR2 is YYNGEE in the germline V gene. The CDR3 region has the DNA TGTGCCAGCAGCGTAGATGTTGGGGGGGCGAATGAGCAGTTCTTC. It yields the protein CASSVDVGGANEQFF.

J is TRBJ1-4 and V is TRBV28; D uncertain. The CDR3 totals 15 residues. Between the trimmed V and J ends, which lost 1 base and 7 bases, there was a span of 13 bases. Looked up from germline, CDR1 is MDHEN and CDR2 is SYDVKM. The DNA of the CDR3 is TGTGCCAGCAGTTTATCGGCGGGAACCGTTGAAAAACTGTTTTTT. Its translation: CASSLSAGTVEKLFF. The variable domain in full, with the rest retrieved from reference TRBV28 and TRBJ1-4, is DVKVTQSSRYLVKRTGEKVFLECVQDMDHENMFWYRQDPGLGLRLIYFSYDVKMKEKGDIPEGYSVSREKKERFSLILESASTNQTSMYLCASSLSAGTVEKLFFGSGTQLSVL.

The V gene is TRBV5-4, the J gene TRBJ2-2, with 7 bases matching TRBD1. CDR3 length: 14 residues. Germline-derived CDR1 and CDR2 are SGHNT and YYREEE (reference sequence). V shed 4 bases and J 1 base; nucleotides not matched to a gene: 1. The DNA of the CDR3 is TGTGCCAGCAGCAGGGACAGGAACACCGGGGAGCTGTTTTTT. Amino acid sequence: CASSRDRNTGELFF.

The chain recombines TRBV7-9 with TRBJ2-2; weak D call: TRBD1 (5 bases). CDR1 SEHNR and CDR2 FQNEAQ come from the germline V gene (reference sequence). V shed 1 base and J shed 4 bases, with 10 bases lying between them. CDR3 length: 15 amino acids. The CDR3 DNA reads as TGTGCCAGCAGCTTAGGAACAGGCGCCACCGGGGAGCTGTTTTTT. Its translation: CASSLGTGATGELFF. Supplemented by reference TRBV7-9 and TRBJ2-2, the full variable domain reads DTGVSQNPRHKITKRGQNVTFRCDPISEHNRLYWYRQTLGQGPEFLTYFQNEAQLEKSRLLSDRFSAERPKGSFSTLEIQRTEQGDSAMYLCASSLGTGATGELFFGEGSRLTVL.

Written as DNA, the CDR3 is TGTGCCAGCAGCCAAGAGTCAGGGGGTCAGCCCCAGCATTTT. The encoded protein is CASSQESGGQPQHF. The chain has TRBV4-2 and TRBJ1-5; 7 bases map to TRBD1. The CDR3 covers 14 residues. The V segment lost 0 bases and the J segment 6 bases; nucleotides outside the gene matches: 2. In germline, CDR1 is LGHNA, CDR2 YNFKEQ.

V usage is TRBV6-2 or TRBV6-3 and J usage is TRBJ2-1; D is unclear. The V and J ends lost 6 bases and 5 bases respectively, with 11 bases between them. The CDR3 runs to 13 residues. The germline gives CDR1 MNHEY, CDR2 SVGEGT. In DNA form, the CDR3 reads TGTGCCAGCAGCCGTCGCGTGGACAATGAGCAGTTCTTC. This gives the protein CASSRRVDNEQFF.

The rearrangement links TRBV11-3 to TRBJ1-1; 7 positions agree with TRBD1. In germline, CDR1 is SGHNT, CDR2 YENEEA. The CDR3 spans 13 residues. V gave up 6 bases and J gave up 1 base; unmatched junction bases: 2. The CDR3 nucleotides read TGTGCCAGCAGGGGACAGCCGAACACTGAAGCTTTCTTT. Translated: CASRGQPNTEAFF.

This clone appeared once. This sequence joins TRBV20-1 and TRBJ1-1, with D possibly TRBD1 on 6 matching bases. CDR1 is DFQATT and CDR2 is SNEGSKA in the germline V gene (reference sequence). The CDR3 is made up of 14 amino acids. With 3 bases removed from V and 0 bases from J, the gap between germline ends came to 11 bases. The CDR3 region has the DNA TGCAGTGCTAGTCTGTCAGGGGTGAACACTGAAGCTTTCTTT. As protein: CSASLSGVNTEAFF.

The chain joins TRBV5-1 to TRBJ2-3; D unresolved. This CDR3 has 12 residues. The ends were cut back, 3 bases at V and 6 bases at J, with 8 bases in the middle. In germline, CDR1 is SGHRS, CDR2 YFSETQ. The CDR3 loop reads CASSSDGDTQYF. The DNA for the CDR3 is TGCGCCAGCAGCTCCGACGGGGATACGCAGTATTTT.

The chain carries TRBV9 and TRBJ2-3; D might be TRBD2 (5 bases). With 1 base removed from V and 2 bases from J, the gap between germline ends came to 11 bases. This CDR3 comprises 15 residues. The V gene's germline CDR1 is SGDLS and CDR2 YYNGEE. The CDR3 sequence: CASSVRGLVTDTQYF. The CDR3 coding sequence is TGTGCCAGCAGCGTACGGGGTCTCGTCACAGATACGCAGTATTTT.

CDR3 bases: TGTGCCAGCAGCTTAGCCAACAGGCGTCCCCGCACAGATACGCAGTATTTT. Amino acids: CASSLANRRPRTDTQYF. The rearrangement links TRBV7-6 to TRBJ2-3; TRBD1 is a possible D gene (5 bases). CDR3 size: 17 residues. Germline CDR1 SGHVS, CDR2 FNYEAQ. Trimming took 0 bases from V and 1 from J, leaving 14 bases between them. The full variable domain, completed using reference TRBV7-6 and TRBJ2-3, is GAGVSQSPRYKVTKRGQDVALRCDPISGHVSLYWYRQALGQGPEFLTYFNYEAQQDKSGLPNDRFSAERPEGSISTLTIQRTEQRDSAMYRCASSLANRRPRTDTQYFGPGTRLTVL.

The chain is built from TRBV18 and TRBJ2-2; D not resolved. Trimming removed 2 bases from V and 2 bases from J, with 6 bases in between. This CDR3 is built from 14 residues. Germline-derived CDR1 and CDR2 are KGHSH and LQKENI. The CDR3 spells CASSPATNTGELFF. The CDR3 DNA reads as TGTGCCAGCTCACCAGCCACCAACACCGGGGAGCTGTTTTTT.

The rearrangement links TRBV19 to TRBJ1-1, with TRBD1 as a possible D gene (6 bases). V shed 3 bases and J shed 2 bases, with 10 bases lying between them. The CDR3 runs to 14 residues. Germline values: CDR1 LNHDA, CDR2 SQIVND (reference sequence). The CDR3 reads CASSIWGGNTEAFF. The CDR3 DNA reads TGTGCCAGTAGTATCTGGGGGGGCAACACTGAAGCTTTCTTT.

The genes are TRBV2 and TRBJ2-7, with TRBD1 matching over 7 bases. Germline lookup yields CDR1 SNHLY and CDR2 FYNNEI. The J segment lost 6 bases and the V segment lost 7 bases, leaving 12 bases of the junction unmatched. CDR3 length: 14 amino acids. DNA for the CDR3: TGTGCCAGCATGCCGGGACAGACCGTCTTCGAGCAGTACTTC. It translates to CASMPGQTVFEQYF.

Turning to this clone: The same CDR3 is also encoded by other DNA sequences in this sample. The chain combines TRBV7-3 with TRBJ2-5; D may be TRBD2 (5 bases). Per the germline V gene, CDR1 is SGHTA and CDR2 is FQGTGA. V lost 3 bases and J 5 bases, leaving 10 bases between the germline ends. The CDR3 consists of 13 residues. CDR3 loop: CASSFGVGETQYF. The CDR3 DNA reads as TGTGCCAGCAGCTTCGGGGTGGGGGAGACCCAGTACTTC. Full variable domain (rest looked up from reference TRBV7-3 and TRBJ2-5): GAGVSQTPSNKVTEKGKYVELRCDPISGHTALYWYRQSLGQGPEFLIYFQGTGAADDSGLPNDRFFAVRPEGSVSTLKIQRTERGDSAVYLCASSFGVGETQYFGPGTRLLVL.

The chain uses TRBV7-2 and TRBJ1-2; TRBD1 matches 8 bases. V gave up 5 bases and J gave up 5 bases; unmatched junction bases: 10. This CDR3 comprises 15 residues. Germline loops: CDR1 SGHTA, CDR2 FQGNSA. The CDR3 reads CASSPTAGGSYGYTF. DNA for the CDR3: TGTGCCAGCAGCCCGACAGCAGGGGGCAGTTATGGCTACACCTTC. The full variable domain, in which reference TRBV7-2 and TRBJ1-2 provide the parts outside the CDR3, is GAGVSQSPSNKVTEKGKDVELRCDPISGHTALYWYRQSLGQGLEFLIYFQGNSAPDKSGLPSDRFSAERTGGSVSTLTIQRTQQEDSAVYLCASSPTAGGSYGYTFGSGTRLTVV.

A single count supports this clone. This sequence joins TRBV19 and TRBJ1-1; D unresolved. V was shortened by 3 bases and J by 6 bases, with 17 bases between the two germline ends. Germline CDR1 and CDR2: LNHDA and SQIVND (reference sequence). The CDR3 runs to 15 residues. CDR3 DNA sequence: TGTGCCAGTAGTATTATAGGCGGCGGGAGTGCTGAAGCTTTCTTT. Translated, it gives CASSIIGGGSAEAFF.

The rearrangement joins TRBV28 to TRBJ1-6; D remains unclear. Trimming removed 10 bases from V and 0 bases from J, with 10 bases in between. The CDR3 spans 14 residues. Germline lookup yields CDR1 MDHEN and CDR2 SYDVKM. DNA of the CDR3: TGTGCCATCCAGACGGACTCCTATAATTCACCCCTCCACTTT. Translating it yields CAIQTDSYNSPLHF.

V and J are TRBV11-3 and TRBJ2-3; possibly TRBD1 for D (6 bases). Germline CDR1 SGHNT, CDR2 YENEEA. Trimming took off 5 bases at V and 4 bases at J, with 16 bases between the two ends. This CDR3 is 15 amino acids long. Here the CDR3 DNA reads TGTGCCAGCAGCCCGAACAGGGATCTCGCAGATACGCAGTATTTT. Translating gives CASSPNRDLADTQYF.

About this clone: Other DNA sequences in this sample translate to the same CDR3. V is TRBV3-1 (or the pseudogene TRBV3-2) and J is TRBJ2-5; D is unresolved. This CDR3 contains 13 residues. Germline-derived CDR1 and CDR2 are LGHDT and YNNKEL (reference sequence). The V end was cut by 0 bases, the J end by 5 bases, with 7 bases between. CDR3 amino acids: CASSQDLEETQYF. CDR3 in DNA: TGTGCCAGCAGCCAAGATTTAGAGGAGACCCAGTACTTC.

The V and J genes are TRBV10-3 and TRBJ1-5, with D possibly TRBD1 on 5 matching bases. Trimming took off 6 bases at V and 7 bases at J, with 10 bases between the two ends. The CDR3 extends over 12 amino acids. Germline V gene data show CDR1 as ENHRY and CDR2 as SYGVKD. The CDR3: CAIRGPDQPQHF. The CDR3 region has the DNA TGTGCCATCAGGGGGCCGGACCAGCCCCAGCATTTT.

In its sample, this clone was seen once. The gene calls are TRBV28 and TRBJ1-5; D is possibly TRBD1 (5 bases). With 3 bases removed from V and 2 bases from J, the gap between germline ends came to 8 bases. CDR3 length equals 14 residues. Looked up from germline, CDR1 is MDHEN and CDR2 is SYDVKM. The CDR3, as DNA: TGTGCCAGCAGTTTGGGGGTTGGCAATCAGCCCCAGCATTTT. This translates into CASSLGVGNQPQHF.

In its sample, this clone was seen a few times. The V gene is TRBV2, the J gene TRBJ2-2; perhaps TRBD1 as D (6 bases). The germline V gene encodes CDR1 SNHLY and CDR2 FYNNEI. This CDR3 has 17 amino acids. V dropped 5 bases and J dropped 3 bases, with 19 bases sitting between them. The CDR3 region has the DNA TGTGCCAGCAGTACCTTTGGGCTGAAGGGGGACACCGGGGAGCTGTTTTTT. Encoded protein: CASSTFGLKGDTGELFF.

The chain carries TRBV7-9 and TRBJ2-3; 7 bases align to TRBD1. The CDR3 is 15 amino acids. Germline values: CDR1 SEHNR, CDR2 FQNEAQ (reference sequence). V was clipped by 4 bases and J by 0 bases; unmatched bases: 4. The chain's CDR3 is CASSSTGLSTDTQYF. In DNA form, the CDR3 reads TGTGCCAGCAGCTCGACAGGGCTTAGCACAGATACGCAGTATTTT. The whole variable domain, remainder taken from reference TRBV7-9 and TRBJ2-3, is DTGVSQNPRHKITKRGQNVTFRCDPISEHNRLYWYRQTLGQGPEFLTYFQNEAQLEKSRLLSDRFSAERPKGSFSTLEIQRTEQGDSAMYLCASSSTGLSTDTQYFGPGTRLTVL.

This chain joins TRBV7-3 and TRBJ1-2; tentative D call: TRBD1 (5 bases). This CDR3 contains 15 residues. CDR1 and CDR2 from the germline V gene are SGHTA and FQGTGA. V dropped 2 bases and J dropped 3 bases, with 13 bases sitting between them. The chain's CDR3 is CASSLLPGRDYGYTF. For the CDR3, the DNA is TGTGCCAGCAGCTTATTACCAGGGAGGGACTATGGCTACACCTTC. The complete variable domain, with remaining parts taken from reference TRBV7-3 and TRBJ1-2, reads GAGVSQTPSNKVTEKGKYVELRCDPISGHTALYWYRQSLGQGPEFLIYFQGTGAADDSGLPNDRFFAVRPEGSVSTLKIQRTERGDSAVYLCASSLLPGRDYGYTFGSGTRLTVV.

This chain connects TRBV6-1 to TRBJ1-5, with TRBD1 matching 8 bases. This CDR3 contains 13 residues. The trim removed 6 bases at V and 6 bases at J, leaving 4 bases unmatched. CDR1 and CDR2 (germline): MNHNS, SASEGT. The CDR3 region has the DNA TGTGCCAGCAGGGGACAGGAGGTTCAGCCCCAGCATTTT. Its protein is CASRGQEVQPQHF.